This passage covers 27 T cell receptor beta chains from one sample sequenced in a study of T cells in Graves' hyperthyroidism and ophthalmopathy. RNA transcripts yielded amplified TCR beta CDR3 regions. A set of HTBI primers served as the primers for a first-round RT-PCR of the TCR CDR3. TCRdb processed the multiplex PCR reads anew with MiXCR; each CDR3 protein has one entry. The repertoire holds over 400,000 distinct CDR3 sequences, with 22% as singletons. Sequenced sample: blood. The source of these receptors is a woman aged 70-85 years with Graves' ophthalmopathy.

This clonotype was seen more than once but under ten times. The V gene is TRBV20-1, the J gene TRBJ2-3; D unclear. The V end was cut by 7 bases, the J end by 5 bases, with 22 bases between. CDR3 size: 15 residues. Germline V gene lookup returns CDR1 DFQATT and CDR2 SNEGSKA (reference sequence). CDR3 bases: TGCAGTGTTCCTCCTCCTGGCGCCATTAAAGATACGCAGTATTTT. It is translated as CSVPPPGAIKDTQYF.

This chain joins TRBV6-2 or TRBV6-3 and TRBJ2-5; TRBD2 matches at 14 bases. This CDR3 spans 16 amino acids. The germline V gene has CDR1 MNHEY and CDR2 SVGEGT. The V segment lost 6 bases and the J segment 4 bases; nucleotides outside the gene matches: 7. The CDR3 region is CASSPGTSGSSETQYF. CDR3 sequence (DNA): TGTGCCAGCAGCCCCGGGACTAGCGGGAGTTCAGAGACCCAGTACTTC.

This clonotype was observed once. The gene calls are TRBV12-3 or TRBV12-4 and TRBJ2-3; D remains ambiguous. Trimming pared 8 bases from V and 1 base from J, leaving 19 bases between. CDR3 size: 16 residues. The CDR3: CASSLTGPPGTDTQYF. DNA of the CDR3: TGTGCCAGCTCGCTGACCGGGCCTCCCGGCACAGATACGCAGTATTTT.

This clonotype was counted a few times. This chain connects TRBV28 to TRBJ1-1; possible D gene TRBD1, 5 bases. V dropped 1 base and J dropped 6 bases, with 12 bases sitting between them. The CDR3 contains 14 residues. The germline CDR1 and CDR2 sequences are MDHEN and SYDVKM. Here the CDR3 DNA reads TGTGCCAGCAGTTTATCATGGGGCGCGGCTGAAGCTTTCTTT. Protein sequence: CASSLSWGAAEAFF. Filled out from reference TRBV28 and TRBJ1-1, the complete variable domain reads DVKVTQSSRYLVKRTGEKVFLECVQDMDHENMFWYRQDPGLGLRLIYFSYDVKMKEKGDIPEGYSVSREKKERFSLILESASTNQTSMYLCASSLSWGAAEAFFGQGTRLTVV.

The rearrangement links TRBV7-2 to TRBJ2-7; the match to TRBD1 covers 9 bases. The trim removed 5 bases at V and 6 bases at J, leaving 14 bases unmatched. There are 16 residues in the CDR3. CDR1 is SGHTA and CDR2 is FQGNSA in the germline V gene. CDR3 bases: TGTGCCAGCAGCAAGGGAGCCGGGACAGGGAGGAGCGAGCAGTACTTC. Its protein product is CASSKGAGTGRSEQYF.

The chain has TRBV29-1 and TRBJ2-5, with D possibly TRBD2 on 5 matching bases. The ends were cut back, 6 bases at V and 1 base at J, with 18 bases in the middle. The CDR3 is 15 amino acids. From germline, CDR1 is SQVTM and CDR2 ANQGSEA. CDR3 nucleotides: TGCAGCGTCGCAAAGGTGGCGGGCCGCCAAGAGACCCAGTACTTC. Residues: CSVAKVAGRQETQYF.

This clonotype was picked up many times. This sequence joins TRBV28 and TRBJ2-7; the match to TRBD1 covers 7 bases. Germline lookup yields CDR1 MDHEN and CDR2 SYDVKM. V trimming: 10 bases; J trimming: 5 bases; junction bases outside the gene matches: 17. This CDR3 has 15 residues. The CDR3, as DNA: TGTGCCACCCACCCTTCGCCGGGACAGCAAGACGAGCAGTACTTC. Its protein is CATHPSPGQQDEQYF.

This clonotype was recorded many times. The genes are TRBV7-3 and TRBJ2-2, with 7 bases lining up with TRBD1. The CDR3 totals 15 residues. Germline V gene data show CDR1 as SGHTA and CDR2 as FQGTGA. V shed 2 bases and J 2 bases; nucleotides not matched to a gene: 2. The CDR3 DNA reads TGTGCCAGCAGCTTATACAGGGGTAACACCGGGGAGCTGTTTTTT. It specifies CASSLYRGNTGELFF.

In its sample, this clonotype was seen a few times. V and J are TRBV7-9 and TRBJ1-2; 7 nucleotides agree with TRBD1. Germline-derived CDR1 and CDR2 are SEHNR and FQNEAQ (reference sequence). The CDR3 runs 14 residues. V lost 6 bases, J lost 7 bases, and 11 bases stayed unmatched. CDR3 sequence (DNA): TGTGCCAGCAGTCAACCCGGACAGGCCTTTGGCTACACCTTC. Amino acid sequence: CASSQPGQAFGYTF.

This clonotype was counted between two and nine times. The V call is TRBV5-4, the J call TRBJ2-3; TRBD2 is a possible D gene (6 bases). In germline, CDR1 is SGHNT, CDR2 YYREEE (reference sequence). Between the trimmed V and J ends, which lost 4 bases and 3 bases, there was a span of 12 bases. The CDR3 runs to 14 residues. CDR3: CASSMTSGTDTQYF. CDR3 in DNA: TGTGCCAGCAGCATGACTAGTGGAACAGATACGCAGTATTTT.

This clonotype was found once. The chain joins TRBV7-8 to TRBJ2-7; D may match TRBD1 or TRBD2 (7 bases each). The germline V and J ends were trimmed by 11 bases and 3 bases, with 14 bases remaining between them. CDR1 is SGHVS, CDR2 FQNEAQ, per germline. The CDR3 consists of 12 residues. The DNA of the CDR3 is TGTGCCGCAGGGGGGGGTCACTACGAGCAGTACTTC. Protein sequence: CAAGGGHYEQYF. Drawing the rest from reference TRBV7-8 and TRBJ2-7, the complete variable domain is GAGVSQSPRYKVAKRGQDVALRCDPISGHVSLFWYQQALGQGPEFLTYFQNEAQLDKSGLPSDRFFAERPEGSVSTLKIQRTQQEDSAVYLCAAGGGHYEQYFGPGTRLTVT.

This rearrangement joins TRBV20-1 to TRBJ2-7; TRBD1 matches at 7 bases. Germline-derived CDR1 and CDR2 are DFQATT and SNEGSKA (reference sequence). The length of the CDR3 is 15 residues. J lost 6 bases, V lost 6 bases, and 17 bases had no gene match. The CDR3 DNA reads TGCAGTGCGCGGAATATGAACAGGGGATTCCCCGAGCAGTACTTC. It encodes CSARNMNRGFPEQYF.

The V and J genes are TRBV6-5 and TRBJ2-3; 8 nucleotides line up with TRBD1. J lost 3 bases, V lost 2 bases, and 1 base had no gene match. The length of the CDR3 is 14 residues. Germline-derived CDR1 and CDR2 are MNHEY and SVGAGI. CDR3 in amino acids: CASSYNRGTDTQYF. In DNA, the CDR3 is TGTGCCAGCAGTTACAACAGGGGGACAGATACGCAGTATTTT.

This clonotype was observed at least ten times. The chain links TRBV11-3 to TRBJ2-1, with TRBD1 identical over 7 bases. The germline gives CDR1 SGHNT, CDR2 YENEEA. The V segment lost 1 base and the J segment 9 bases; nucleotides outside the gene matches: 6. The CDR3 has 14 residues. CDR3 nucleotide sequence: TGTGCCAGCAGCTTAGGTACAGGGGTGGGTGAGCAGTTCTTC. Translated: CASSLGTGVGEQFF.

This clonotype showed up just a few times. The chain links TRBV12-3 or TRBV12-4 to TRBJ1-2; D not resolved. Trimming shortened V by 3 bases and J by 4 bases, and 9 bases separated the two germline ends. The CDR3 is 13 amino acids. This CDR3 is CASSLTSFYGYTF. DNA of the CDR3: TGTGCCAGCAGTTTGACCTCCTTCTATGGCTACACCTTC.

Only one count was recorded for this clonotype. CDR3 region: CASSLSGIEVRAGELFF. CDR3 sequence (DNA): TGCGCCAGCAGCTTGTCCGGGATTGAAGTTAGGGCCGGGGAGCTGTTTTTT. The J gene is TRBJ2-2, the V gene TRBV5-1; a possible D gene is TRBD2 (5 bases). Germline CDR1 and CDR2: SGHRS and YFSETQ. The CDR3 has 17 amino acids. V was trimmed by 1 base and J by 6 bases, leaving 19 bases between them.

The chain couples TRBV10-3 to TRBJ1-4; D remains unclear. Looked up from germline, CDR1 is ENHRY and CDR2 is SYGVKD. Trimming took off 4 bases at V and 5 bases at J, with 8 bases between the two ends. CDR3 size: 13 residues. The CDR3 protein is CAISGQLNEKLFF. The CDR3 DNA reads TGTGCCATCAGTGGTCAACTCAATGAAAAACTGTTTTTT.

This rearrangement joins TRBV6-1 to TRBJ2-2; TRBD1 might be the D (6 bases). This CDR3 is built from 12 residues. Trimming shortened V by 8 bases and J by 4 bases, and 8 bases separated the two germline ends. Germline CDR1 reads MNHNS; CDR2 reads SASEGT. The CDR3 sequence is CASGQITGELFF. CDR3 DNA: TGTGCCAGCGGACAGATCACCGGGGAGCTGTTTTTT.

Many counts were recorded for this clonotype. The chain carries TRBV20-1 and TRBJ2-3; D might be TRBD1 (6 bases). The germline V and J ends were trimmed by 3 bases and 3 bases, with 16 bases remaining between them. The CDR3 spans 15 residues. Germline values: CDR1 DFQATT, CDR2 SNEGSKA (reference sequence). The CDR3, as DNA: TGCAGTGCTAGTCGCCCAGGGGCACGGACAGATACGCAGTATTTT. Translation gives CSASRPGARTDTQYF.

The chain employs TRBV19 and TRBJ2-3; 9 bases are a match to TRBD1. This CDR3 comprises 15 residues. After removal of 6 bases from V and 4 bases from J, the junction contained 8 bases not matched to a gene. CDR1 is LNHDA and CDR2 is SQIVND in the germline V gene (reference sequence). CDR3 DNA sequence: TGTGCCAGTAGCACCGGACAGGGGAGAGCAGATACGCAGTATTTT. Translated, it gives CASSTGQGRADTQYF.

The chain has TRBV20-1 and TRBJ2-5; 10 bases map to TRBD2. The germline V gene encodes CDR1 DFQATT and CDR2 SNEGSKA (reference sequence). V shed 0 bases and J 5 bases; nucleotides not matched to a gene: 9. This CDR3 contains 16 residues. In DNA, the CDR3 is TGCAGTGCTAGAGATCTCAGCGGGAGGGCCGAGGAGACCCAGTACTTC. Its protein product is CSARDLSGRAEETQYF.

This clonotype was observed a handful of times. The chain is built from TRBV5-1 and TRBJ1-5; D remains unclear. V shed 0 bases and J shed 5 bases, with 6 bases lying between them. The germline CDR1 and CDR2 sequences are SGHRS and YFSETQ. This CDR3 spans 13 amino acids. This CDR3 is CASSLVFDQPQHF. CDR3 DNA sequence: TGCGCCAGCAGCTTGGTGTTCGATCAGCCCCAGCATTTT.

The chain links TRBV7-2 to TRBJ1-2, with D possibly matching TRBD1 (5 bases). This CDR3 region has 15 residues. Germline assignment: CDR1 SGHTA and CDR2 FQGNSA. V was cut by 7 bases and J by 2 bases, with 17 bases left in between. The CDR3 DNA follows: TGTGCCAGCATCCCCTCGGGCAGGGAGAACTATGGCTACACCTTC. Its protein is CASIPSGRENYGYTF.

This clonotype was counted between two and nine times. The chain has TRBV19 and TRBJ2-1, with 9 bases fitting TRBD1. With V trimmed by 2 bases and J by 3 bases, 5 bases remained unmatched. Germline V lookup: CDR1 LNHDA, CDR2 SQIVND (reference sequence). The CDR3 sequence is 16 residues long. The CDR3 nucleotides are TGTGCCAGTAGTATAAGGACAGGGGATTTCTACAATGAGCAGTTCTTC. This translates into CASSIRTGDFYNEQFF.

This clonotype was seen at least ten times. The rearrangement uses TRBV7-2 and TRBJ2-1, with 12 bases matching TRBD2. This CDR3 contains 16 residues. Trimming took 4 bases from V and 10 from J; bases not matched to a gene: 11. Per germline, CDR1 SGHTA and CDR2 FQGNSA. The CDR3 protein is CASSSYRLAGAGEQFF. For the CDR3, the DNA is TGTGCCAGCAGCTCCTACCGACTAGCGGGAGCGGGCGAGCAGTTCTTC.

For this clonotype: Being one base from a much bigger clone, this may be a read error. This rearrangement joins TRBV27 to TRBJ1-2; 8 bases line up with TRBD1. There are 13 residues in the CDR3. Germline CDR1 and CDR2: MNHEY and SMNVEV (reference sequence). J gave up 8 bases and V 4 bases, and 6 bases lay outside the gene matches. Written as DNA, the CDR3 is TGTGCCAGCAGTTATCAGGGGGCGCGGGGCTACACCTTC. It translates to CASSYQGARGYTF.

V gene TRBV20-1 combines with J gene TRBJ2-4; D is tentatively TRBD1 or TRBD2 (7 bases each). This CDR3 has 14 residues. V shed 4 bases and J shed 3 bases, with 13 bases lying between them. Germline CDR1 DFQATT, CDR2 SNEGSKA (reference sequence). The CDR3 DNA sequence: TGCAGTGCTACCAGGGGGGGATTCAAAAACATTCAGTACTTC. This sequence encodes CSATRGGFKNIQYF.